Presented here are 21 T cell receptor beta chains from one specimen sequenced in a study of T-cell memory formation after mild COVID-19. One entry per CDR3 protein, called by TCRdb with MiXCR from the 5' RACE reads. Of 110,000 to 150,000 distinct CDR3 sequences in the sample, approximately 25% were seen once. Sample: PBMCs or a T cell subset sorted from them (not recorded which). The receptor source for this set is an adult woman who had mild COVID-19 (a few samples of this study predate the infection). Cell type and time point are not known.

This sequence joins TRBV7-8 and TRBJ2-1, with TRBD2 as a possible D gene (6 bases). Between the trimmed V and J ends, which lost 6 bases and 5 bases, there was a span of 17 bases. Germline CDR1 SGHVS, CDR2 FQNEAQ. This CDR3 spans 15 amino acids. The CDR3 DNA sequence: TGTGCCAGCAGAAATATAATACGGGAGAACAATGAGCAGTTCTTC. This encodes CASRNIIRENNEQFF.

This clonotype was seen a few times. The chain employs TRBV7-8 and TRBJ2-1; tentative D call: TRBD1 (6 bases). Deletions cut 2 bases from V and 6 bases from J, with 23 bases between. Germline V gene data show CDR1 as SGHVS and CDR2 as FQNEAQ. CDR3 length equals 18 residues. CDR3 in DNA: TGTGCCAGCAGCTTACCTAAAAACAGGGCCAGCTACGTCAATGAGCAGTTCTTC. Its translation: CASSLPKNRASYVNEQFF.

The rearrangement joins TRBV7-2 to TRBJ2-7; weak D call: TRBD2 (5 bases). The germline V gene has CDR1 SGHTA and CDR2 FQGNSA. This CDR3 region has 16 residues. Deletions cut 5 bases from V and 4 bases from J, with 21 bases between. DNA for the CDR3: TGTGCCAGCAGCCTTAGCGCCAGGCTCCGCAGTTACGAGCAGTACTTC. This gives the protein CASSLSARLRSYEQYF.

This clonotype was seen a few times. V and J are TRBV4-1 and TRBJ2-7, with 7 bases that match TRBD1. The CDR3 is 15 amino acids. Germline V gene lookup returns CDR1 MGHRA and CDR2 YSYEKL. V gave up 6 bases and J gave up 1 base; unmatched junction bases: 9. The CDR3 here is CASSREGTVSYEQYF. As DNA, the CDR3 is TGCGCCAGCAGTAGGGAAGGGACAGTTTCCTACGAGCAGTACTTC.

The chain couples TRBV2 to TRBJ2-3, with TRBD2 matching 8 bases. The germline CDR1 and CDR2 sequences are SNHLY and FYNNEI. The V gene end was trimmed by 6 bases and the J gene end by 0 bases; junction bases not matched to a gene: 5. CDR3 length: 15 residues. The CDR3 DNA sequence: TGTGCCAGCAGCGATAGCGGGGAAAGCACAGATACGCAGTATTTT. It codes for CASSDSGESTDTQYF.

This clonotype has only a few counts. The gene calls are TRBV6-5 and TRBJ2-3; TRBD2 agrees at 11 bases. Trimming removed 1 base from V and 4 bases from J; junction bases left unmatched: 4. Germline CDR1 MNHEY, CDR2 SVGAGI. CDR3 length: 16 residues. This CDR3 is CASSYYTSGGADTQYF. CDR3 in DNA: TGTGCCAGCAGTTACTACACTAGCGGGGGCGCAGATACGCAGTATTTT.

This clonotype was found a few times. The rearrangement joins TRBV7-9 to TRBJ2-2; D gene uncertain. The V gene lost 4 bases and the J gene lost 7 bases, with 7 bases spanning the gap. Germline CDR1 is SEHNR and CDR2 is FQNEAQ (reference sequence). CDR3 length equals 12 residues. The CDR3 sequence: CASSSGHGELFF. CDR3 nucleotide sequence: TGTGCCAGCAGCTCCGGTCACGGGGAGCTGTTTTTT.

This clonotype was observed a handful of times. The rearrangement links TRBV29-1 to TRBJ2-1; unclear D gene. Germline V gene sequence: CDR1 SQVTM, CDR2 ANQGSEA. V was trimmed by 1 base and J by 2 bases, leaving 6 bases between them. The CDR3 extends over 13 amino acids. CDR3 in DNA: TGCAGCGTTGAAGGCTCGGCCTACAATGAGCAGTTCTTC. Translating it yields CSVEGSAYNEQFF.

This clonotype was recorded a few times. The chain employs TRBV11-3 and TRBJ2-2; no clear D gene. The CDR3 consists of 11 residues. Per the germline V gene, CDR1 is SGHNT and CDR2 is YENEEA. Trimming removed 6 bases from V and 7 bases from J, with 6 bases in between. In DNA form, the CDR3 reads TGTGCCAGCAGGAGTGGCGGGGAGCTGTTTTTT. As protein: CASRSGGELFF.

The chain uses TRBV5-4 and TRBJ2-7; D remains ambiguous. Deletions cut 4 bases from V and 2 bases from J, with 7 bases between. The CDR3 extends over 12 amino acids. Per germline, CDR1 SGHNT and CDR2 YYREEE (reference sequence). CDR3 in DNA: TGTGCCAGCAGCGTCCAGCCCTACGAGCAGTACTTC. Amino acids: CASSVQPYEQYF.

This sequence joins TRBV7-9 and TRBJ2-3, with D uncertain. Per germline, CDR1 SEHNR and CDR2 FQNEAQ (reference sequence). V lost 2 bases and J 2 bases, leaving 14 bases between the germline ends. This CDR3 comprises 16 residues. DNA for the CDR3: TGTGCCAGCAGCTTACGAGAGAACTACTACACAGATACGCAGTATTTT. Translated, it gives CASSLRENYYTDTQYF.

This rearrangement joins TRBV7-3 to TRBJ2-3; D is tentatively TRBD1 or TRBD2 (6 bases each). This CDR3 comprises 15 residues. The V end lost 5 bases, the J end lost 3 bases, and 15 bases lay between the germline ends. Per the germline V gene, CDR1 is SGHTA and CDR2 is FQGTGA. The CDR3 region is CASSPFEGGTDTQYF. CDR3 coding DNA: TGTGCCAGCAGCCCTTTTGAGGGGGGTACAGATACGCAGTATTTT.

The rearrangement links TRBV5-1 to TRBJ1-2; the D gene is possibly TRBD1 (6 bases). The CDR3 runs 14 residues. Germline lookup yields CDR1 SGHRS and CDR2 YFSETQ. Trimming took off 0 bases at V and 5 bases at J, with 11 bases between the two ends. DNA of the CDR3: TGCGCCAGCAGCTTGGCCAGGGGCGCTTATGGCTACACCTTC. This gives the protein CASSLARGAYGYTF.

The J gene is TRBJ2-3, the V gene TRBV20-1; 7 bases map to TRBD2. With 1 base clipped from V and 0 bases from J, the junction kept 7 bases outside the gene matches. This CDR3 spans 16 amino acids. From germline, CDR1 is DFQATT and CDR2 SNEGSKA (reference sequence). The CDR3 loop is CSARGWLADSTDTQYF. The CDR3 region has the DNA TGCAGTGCTAGAGGGTGGCTAGCGGATAGCACAGATACGCAGTATTTT.

This chain connects TRBV4-2 to TRBJ2-7; unclear D gene. V gave up 1 base and J gave up 4 bases, with 8 bases separating them. Germline V gives CDR1 LGHNA, CDR2 YNFKEQ. The CDR3 extends over 13 amino acids. The CDR3 protein is CASSQAQFYEQYF. The CDR3 DNA reads TGTGCCAGCAGCCAAGCTCAGTTTTACGAGCAGTACTTC.

The V gene is TRBV27, the J gene TRBJ2-1; 7 bases line up with TRBD1. CDR1 is MNHEY and CDR2 is SMNVEV in the germline V gene (reference sequence). Trimming took 2 bases from V and 2 from J; bases not matched to a gene: 3. The length of the CDR3 is 15 residues. CDR3 coding DNA: TGTGCCAGCAGTTTAGTACAGGGGACCTACAATGAGCAGTTCTTC. Translating it yields CASSLVQGTYNEQFF.

The rearrangement links TRBV6-5 to TRBJ2-7; D is ambiguous. Trimming left V 0 bases short and J 6 bases short, with 9 bases between. This CDR3 is 13 amino acids long. Germline V gene sequence: CDR1 MNHEY, CDR2 SVGAGI. Written as DNA, the CDR3 is TGTGCCAGCAGTTACTCCCCAGCGATCGAGCAGTACTTC. It yields the protein CASSYSPAIEQYF.

This clonotype was detected only a few times. The chain is built from TRBV4-1 and TRBJ2-7; D not certain. V was trimmed by 3 bases and J by 3 bases, leaving 12 bases between them. CDR1 and CDR2 (germline): MGHRA, YSYEKL. The CDR3 runs 14 residues. The CDR3 sequence: CASSHARANYEQYF. In nucleotides, the CDR3 is TGCGCCAGCAGCCACGCCCGGGCCAACTACGAGCAGTACTTC.

This clonotype was picked up a small number of times. The chain is built from TRBV21-1 and TRBJ2-5; TRBD2 is taken as the D call from the table, unchecked against the DNA. TRBV21-1 is an annotated pseudogene. The CDR3 has 15 residues. The CDR3 sequence is CASSKGGGPRETQYF. The CDR3 DNA reads as TGTGCCAGCAGCAAAGGCGGGGGGCCGAGGGAGACCCAGTACTTC.

The gene calls are TRBV10-3 and TRBJ2-7, with 9 bases fitting TRBD1. Germline CDR1 and CDR2: ENHRY and SYGVKD. Unmatched junction bases numbered 8, after V lost 4 bases and J lost 4 bases. The CDR3 is made up of 15 amino acids. DNA of the CDR3: TGTGCCATCAGTGGCCGCCAGGACAGGGGTTACGAGCAGTACTTC. Amino acid sequence: CAISGRQDRGYEQYF.

This clonotype was seen a handful of times. V and J are TRBV24-1 and TRBJ2-7; TRBD1 matches at 9 bases. CDR3 length: 13 residues. V lost 7 bases to trimming and J lost 5 bases; unmatched junction nucleotides: 5. Germline V gene sequence: CDR1 KGHDR, CDR2 SFDVKD. CDR3 sequence reads: CATRDRGTDEQYF. The CDR3 coding sequence is TGTGCCACCAGAGACAGGGGGACGGACGAGCAGTACTTC.